This is a list of T cell receptor beta chains from one sample in a study of blood T cell repertoires in COVID-19. TCRdb keeps only in-frame clones here, not all; method: immunoSEQ multiplex PCR. In the table there are approximately 190,000 clones, about 80% of which are singletons. Sequencing used peripheral blood. Receptors were obtained from a man aged 55 to 70 with acute or convalescent COVID-19. CDR3s include the opening cysteine and the closing phenylalanine or tryptophan. A D gene is named only where the DNA matches it firmly. Clone size is given for some rows only: seen once, a few or many times, or a class if the clone is expanded.

j_gene | abundance | d_gene | v_gene | CDR3aa | CDR3nt
TRBJ2-7 | - | - | TRBV6-5 | CASRLNLRGSYEQYF | TGTGCCAGCAGATTAAACCTCAGGGGCTCCTACGAGCAGTACTTC
TRBJ2-1 | once | TRBD2 | TRBV9 | CASSGAGLAGVHEQFF | TGTGCCAGCAGCGGTGCGGGACTAGCGGGTGTACATGAGCAGTTCTTC
TRBJ2-5 | - | - | TRBV27 | CASSLSSPSETQYF | TGTGCCAGCAGTTTATCGTCCCCATCAGAGACCCAGTACTTC
TRBJ2-5 | - | - | TRBV4-3 | CASSQVWAGQETQYF | TGCGCCAGCAGCCAAGTTTGGGCAGGCCAAGAGACCCAGTACTTC
TRBJ1-4 | - | - | TRBV7-9 | CASSLDTTNEKLFF | TGTGCCAGCAGCTTGGACACAACTAATGAAAAACTGTTTTTT
TRBJ2-5 | - | - | TRBV4-2 | CASSRRQESGAPQETQYF | TGTGCCAGCAGCCGCAGGCAGGAATCTGGGGCCCCCCAAGAGACCCAGTACTTC
TRBJ1-5 | - | - | TRBV5-1 | CASSPEGNQPQHF | TGCGCCAGCAGCCCCGAGGGTAATCAGCCCCAGCATTTT
TRBJ2-1 | - | TRBD2 | TRBV6-5 | CASSLVAGAYNEQFF | TGTGCCAGCAGTTTGGTAGCGGGAGCCTACAATGAGCAGTTCTTC
TRBJ2-7 | - | TRBD2 | TRBV27 | CASSLFRTSAYEQYF | TGTGCCAGCAGTTTATTTCGGACTAGCGCCTACGAGCAGTACTTC
TRBJ2-4 | - | - | TRBV5-1 | CASRQGLAKNIQYF | TGCGCCAGCAGACAGGGCCTAGCCAAAAACATTCAGTACTTC
TRBJ1-2 | once | TRBD1 | TRBV5-4 | CASSLEQGDYGYTF | TGTGCCAGCAGCTTGGAACAGGGGGACTATGGCTACACCTTC
TRBJ1-1 | - | TRBD1 | TRBV10-1 | CASMEGTGGEAFF | TGCGCCAGCATGGAGGGGACAGGGGGCGAAGCTTTCTTT
TRBJ2-7 | - | - | TRBV4-3 | CASSQDPGDSYEQYF | TGCGCCAGCAGCCAAGATCCCGGGGACTCCTACGAGCAGTACTTC
TRBJ1-5 | - | - | TRBV19 | CASSIGRAYSNQPQHF | TGTGCCAGTAGTATAGGCAGGGCTTATAGCAATCAGCCCCAGCATTTT
TRBJ2-5 | once | TRBD2 | TRBV7-3 | CASSPGLAGGQETQYF | TGTGCCAGCAGCCCGGGACTAGCGGGGGGTCAAGAGACCCAGTACTTC
TRBJ2-5 | - | TRBD2 | TRBV3-1/TRBV3-2 | CASSQLGGKETQYF | TGTGCCAGCAGCCAATTGGGAGGGAAAGAGACCCAGTACTTC
TRBJ1-6 | - | - | TRBV7-6 | CASSLSRGGSPLHF | TGTGCCAGCAGCTTATCTAGGGGTGGTTCACCCCTCCACTTT
TRBJ1-6 | few | - | TRBV30 | CAWSVNWMGSPTSSPLHF | TGTGCCTGGAGTGTAAACTGGATGGGAAGCCCTACTAGTTCACCCCTCCACTTT
TRBJ1-2 | few | - | TRBV19 | CASRTAGYGYTF | TGTGCCAGTCGCACCGCGGGCTATGGCTACACCTTC
TRBJ1-1 | - | - | TRBV4-3 | CASSQQTGDTEAFF | TGCGCCAGCAGCCAACAAACAGGAGACACTGAAGCTTTCTTT
TRBJ2-5 | - | - | TRBV10-3 | CAISESQGLTSQETQYF | TGTGCCATCAGTGAATCGCAGGGTTTGACTAGCCAAGAGACCCAGTACTTC
TRBJ1-3 | - | - | TRBV29-1 | CSVDSGSGAGNTIYF | TGCAGCGTTGACTCGGGTTCAGGGGCTGGAAACACCATATATTTT
TRBJ2-2 | - | - | TRBV27 | CASGAGGILTGELFF | TGTGCCAGCGGCGCGGGTGGAATTCTTACCGGGGAGCTGTTTTTT
TRBJ2-7 | once | TRBD1 | TRBV29-1 | CSAGQGAYEQYF | TGCAGCGCTGGACAGGGGGCTTACGAGCAGTACTTC
TRBJ1-2 | - | - | TRBV19 | CASGLRAVGGYGYTF | TGTGCCAGTGGTCTTCGGGCGGTAGGAGGGTATGGCTACACCTTC
TRBJ2-5 | - | - | TRBV24-1 | CATSDFGVGGRQTQYF | TGTGCCACCAGTGATTTTGGGGTCGGGGGTCGGCAGACCCAGTACTTC
TRBJ2-2 | - | - | TRBV9 | CASNQGSGGELFF | TGTGCCAGCAACCAGGGCTCAGGCGGGGAGCTGTTTTTT
TRBJ1-1 | once | - | TRBV29-1 | CSVAGRLNTEAFF | TGCAGCGTCGCGGGACGCTTGAACACTGAAGCTTTCTTT
TRBJ1-6 | - | TRBD1 | TRBV28 | CASSAPPGQDPYNSPLHF | TGTGCCAGCAGTGCCCCCCCCGGACAGGACCCCTATAATTCACCCCTCCACTTT
TRBJ2-5 | - | TRBD1 | TRBV12-3/TRBV12-4 | CASSVDRVGTQYF | TGTGCCAGCAGTGTCGACAGGGTAGGGACCCAGTACTTC
TRBJ1-2 | - | - | TRBV10-2 | CASSDEGTPLNYGYTF | TGCGCCAGCAGTGACGAGGGGACACCCTTAAACTATGGCTACACCTTC
TRBJ1-1 | few | - | TRBV15 | CATAYYTGGAFF | TGTGCCACGGCGTATTACACGGGTGGGGCTTTCTTT
TRBJ2-1 | - | - | TRBV5-5 | CASSLSLASYNEQFF | TGTGCCAGCAGCTTGTCCCTAGCGTCCTACAATGAGCAGTTCTTC
TRBJ1-2 | - | - | TRBV2 | CASSEAQGPTYGYTF | TGTGCCAGCAGTGAGGCACAGGGCCCCACCTATGGCTACACCTTC
TRBJ2-1 | - | - | TRBV24-1 | CATSELGLPYNEQFF | TGTGCCACCAGTGAACTAGGTCTTCCATACAATGAGCAGTTCTTC
TRBJ1-6 | - | TRBD1 | TRBV12-3/TRBV12-4 | CASSGQATSPLHF | TGTGCCAGCAGTGGACAGGCTACCTCACCCCTCCACTTT
TRBJ1-5 | - | TRBD1 | TRBV6-1 | CASSEAGGVQPQHF | TGTGCCAGCAGTGAGGCAGGGGGCGTTCAGCCCCAGCATTTT
TRBJ2-5 | - | TRBD1 | TRBV6-5 | CASRRRGETQYF | TGTGCCAGCAGACGCAGGGGGGAGACCCAGTACTTC
TRBJ2-7 | - | - | TRBV28 | CASSSPYPGGGYEQYF | TGTGCCAGCAGTTCCCCTTACCCAGGGGGAGGCTACGAGCAGTACTTC
TRBJ2-2 | - | TRBD1 | TRBV11-2 | CASSSQGVSGELFF | TGTGCCAGCAGCTCCCAGGGGGTGTCCGGGGAGCTGTTTTTT
TRBJ1-5 | - | - | TRBV6-5 | CASRKGGDGNQPQHF | TGTGCCAGCAGAAAGGGGGGGGACGGCAATCAGCCCCAGCATTTT
TRBJ2-1 | - | TRBD1 | TRBV27 | CASSSLWTGGYYNEQFF | TGTGCCAGCAGTTCCCTTTGGACAGGGGGCTACTACAATGAGCAGTTCTTC
TRBJ2-1 | once | TRBD2 | TRBV18 | CASSSSGRDNEQFF | TGTGCCAGCTCATCCAGCGGGAGGGATAATGAGCAGTTCTTC
TRBJ2-7 | - | - | TRBV11-2 | CASRPLPSYEQYF | TGTGCCAGCAGGCCACTACCCTCCTACGAGCAGTACTTC
TRBJ2-7 | - | TRBD1 | TRBV10-3 | CAISRGQFHYEQYF | TGTGCCATCAGTAGGGGACAGTTTCACTACGAGCAGTACTTC
TRBJ1-1 | - | - | TRBV7-9 | CASSLAHQLGAAFF | TGTGCCAGCAGCTTAGCGCATCAGTTGGGGGCCGCTTTCTTT
TRBJ1-5 | - | TRBD1 | TRBV4-1 | CASSQDRGTNQPQHF | TGCGCCAGCAGCCAAGACAGGGGGACTAATCAGCCCCAGCATTTT
TRBJ2-1 | - | - | TRBV11-2 | CASSSAPGFSYNEQFF | TGTGCCAGCAGCTCAGCCCCAGGATTCTCCTACAATGAGCAGTTCTTC
TRBJ2-6 | - | - | TRBV18 | CASSPPGGGGANVLTF | TGTGCCAGCTCACCACCGGGGGGTGGTGGGGCCAACGTCCTGACTTTC
TRBJ1-4 | - | TRBD1 | TRBV5-1 | CASSLDGTGSEKLFF | TGCGCCAGCAGCTTGGACGGGACAGGGAGTGAAAAACTGTTTTTT
TRBJ2-3 | - | TRBD2 | TRBV9 | CASSVEADSGGPTDTQYF | TGTGCCAGCAGCGTAGAAGCCGATAGCGGGGGCCCCACAGATACGCAGTATTTT
TRBJ1-1 | - | - | TRBV29-1 | CSPDVPGAEAFF | TGCAGCCCCGACGTTCCGGGGGCTGAAGCTTTCTTT